This T cell receptor beta chain was identified during a study of T cell repertoires in cytomegalovirus infection. Germline lookup yields CDR1 LNHNV and CDR2 YYDKDF (reference sequence). The V end was cut by 8 bases, the J end by 14 bases, with 13 bases between. There are 10 residues in the CDR3. As to this clonotype: Antigen unknown.

Study-level results: The ex vivo response showed dominance by HLA-C-restricted CMV-specific TCR beta clonotypes.

TCRdb fed the reads into MiXCR, producing one record per CDR3 protein. The sample shows roughly 800,000 distinct CDR3 sequences, 25% to 35% of them seen only once. The receptor comes from a human donor in good health (CMV status not recorded). Some clones in this sample may be carry-over from other donors' samples. This chain joins TRBV15 and TRBJ1-3; the D gene is possibly TRBD1 (6 bases). The sequenced sample was cultured CD8+ T cells from PBMCs, obtained from culture after CMV antigen stimulation. CDR3 amino acids: CATGKGTLYF. As DNA, the CDR3 is TGTGCCACCGGTAAAGGGACATTATATTTT.